The 7 T cell receptor beta chains listed next were all sequenced from one sample in a study of human T cells and chemical hapten exposure. Stated time point: patch test 1, 2 weeks after DPC sensitization. Described treatment: therapeutic diphenylcyclopropenone sensitization with weekly scalp DPC. From the RACE reads, TCRdb called clonotypes with MiXCR, one entry per CDR3 protein. The table has 300,000 to 450,000 distinct CDR3 sequences, more than 4.5% seen once. The sample consisted of whole blood, taken in connection with sensitization to the hapten diphenylcyclopropenone (DPC). Source of these receptors: a woman aged 45-65 years with alopecia areata. Some clones in this sample may be carry-over from other donors' samples.

The chain joins TRBV27 to TRBJ2-1, with 8 bases that match TRBD2. The CDR3 runs 14 residues. The V and J ends lost 5 bases and 6 bases, in that order; junction bases with no gene match: 6. Per germline, CDR1 MNHEY and CDR2 SMNVEV (reference sequence). The CDR3 sequence: CASSNPGRGNEQFF. The CDR3 DNA reads TGTGCCAGCAGTAACCCCGGGAGGGGCAATGAGCAGTTCTTC.

This clonotype came up many times. The gene calls are TRBV4-2 and TRBJ2-5, with 10 bases matching TRBD2. Per germline, CDR1 LGHNA and CDR2 YNFKEQ. V was clipped by 4 bases and J by 2 bases; unmatched bases: 10. This CDR3 region has 17 residues. The CDR3 sequence: CASSPLAGGILQETQYF. Here the CDR3 DNA reads TGTGCCAGCAGCCCATTAGCGGGGGGTATCCTGCAAGAGACCCAGTACTTC.

This clonotype was seen at least ten times. The J gene is TRBJ2-5, the V gene TRBV19, with 7 bases lining up with TRBD1. With V trimmed by 5 bases and J by 1 base, 4 bases remained unmatched. The CDR3 runs to 14 residues. The germline CDR1 and CDR2 sequences are LNHDA and SQIVND (reference sequence). CDR3 residues: CASSRTGSQETQYF. The DNA for the CDR3 is TGTGCCAGTAGTCGGACAGGATCCCAAGAGACCCAGTACTTC.

In its sample, this clonotype was seen many times. The rearrangement uses TRBV27 and TRBJ2-7; D tentatively fits TRBD1 or TRBD2 (5 bases each). The germline CDR1 and CDR2 sequences are MNHEY and SMNVEV (reference sequence). V lost 8 bases and J 3 bases, leaving 17 bases between the germline ends. The CDR3 loop spans 14 amino acids. For the CDR3, the DNA is TGTGCCAGCTCCGTCCCGGGACGGCTCTACGAGCAGTACTTC. It specifies CASSVPGRLYEQYF.

This clonotype was counted only a few times. The chain uses TRBV12-3 or TRBV12-4 and TRBJ1-1; the match to TRBD1 covers 7 bases. The CDR3 loop spans 14 amino acids. V gave up 4 bases and J gave up 3 bases; unmatched junction bases: 5. DNA for the CDR3: TGTGCCAGCAGTTGGGGACAGTTTTACACTGAAGCTTTCTTT. Encoded protein: CASSWGQFYTEAFF.

This clonotype was detected many times. The V gene is TRBV5-1, the J gene TRBJ1-4; D call uncertain. There are 14 residues in the CDR3. Germline V gene lookup returns CDR1 SGHRS and CDR2 YFSETQ. The V gene lost 5 bases and the J gene lost 4 bases, with 12 bases spanning the gap. The DNA of the CDR3 is TGCGCCAGCAGATCATTGGATGGTAATGAAAAACTGTTTTTT. It yields the protein CASRSLDGNEKLFF.

This clonotype has ten or more counts. The rearrangement joins TRBV4-2 to TRBJ2-1; the D gene is possibly TRBD1 (6 bases). CDR3 size: 19 residues. Germline V gene data show CDR1 as LGHNA and CDR2 as YNFKEQ. V was pared by 4 bases and J by 8 bases, with 30 bases between. This CDR3 is CASSLPPTGPEVPIYEQFF. The CDR3 bases are TGTGCCAGCAGCCTCCCCCCTACAGGGCCCGAGGTACCGATTTATGAGCAGTTCTTC.